One and the same sample provided the 9 T cell receptor beta chains below, sequenced in a study of blood T cells in healthy people across ages. Combining a sample-barcoded 5' primer with a J-beta primer mix, a second PCR ran for roughly 7 to 11 cycles. One entry per CDR3 protein results from TCRdb running MiXCR on the 5' RACE reads. Altogether roughly 650,000 distinct CDR3 sequences are present, less than 40% being singletons, with the ten largest covering 15%. The specimen sequenced was blood. These receptors were taken from a woman of 80 years or more in good health.

This clonotype was detected only once. V gene TRBV28 combines with J gene TRBJ2-3, with TRBD2 matching 11 bases. Losses at the gene ends were 4 bases for V and 5 bases for J; bases not matched to a gene: 5. CDR3 length: 15 residues. In germline, CDR1 is MDHEN, CDR2 SYDVKM. CDR3 DNA: TGTGCCAGCAGTTCCACTAGCGGGAGATTAGATACGCAGTATTTT. This codes for CASSSTSGRLDTQYF.

This chain joins TRBV10-3 and TRBJ2-1, with TRBD1 identical over 9 bases. Trimming at V came to 6 bases and at J to 13 bases, leaving 13 bases not matched to a gene. The CDR3 covers 14 residues. Germline CDR1 and CDR2: ENHRY and SYGVKD. CDR3 sequence reads: CAISGQGFAETQFF. Written as DNA, the CDR3 is TGTGCCATCAGCGGACAGGGGTTTGCTGAGACCCAGTTCTTC.

Only a few counts were recorded for this clonotype. The rearrangement joins TRBV19 to TRBJ1-2, with unresolved D. The V end was cut by 10 bases, the J end by 0 bases, with 15 bases between. The CDR3 sequence is 14 residues long. Germline V gene data show CDR1 as LNHDA and CDR2 as SQIVND (reference sequence). The CDR3, as DNA: TGTGCCACGATGAGCGGGTTTTCTAACTATGGCTACACCTTC. Translated: CATMSGFSNYGYTF.

Regarding this clonotype: Its ends do not fully match the called genes, so a read error is possible. CDR3 residues: CASSYGQAEPRHF. CDR3 coding DNA: TGTGCCAGCAGCTACGGACAGGCAGAGCCCCGCCACTTT. The V and J genes are TRBV7-2 and TRBJ1-6, with 7 bases that match TRBD1. CDR1 is SGHTA, CDR2 FQGNSA, per germline. The CDR3 contains 13 residues. The full variable domain, rest sourced from reference TRBV7-2 and TRBJ1-6, is GAGVSQSPSNKVTEKGKDVELRCDPISGHTALYWYRQSLGQGLEFLIYFQGNSAPDKSGLPSDRFSAERTGGSVSTLTIQRTQQEDSAVYLCASSYGQAEPRHFGNGTRLTVT.

J is TRBJ2-7 and V is TRBV20-1; D gene unclear. The end of the DNA fits TRBJ2-5 better, so the J call may be wrong. Germline loops: CDR1 DFQATT, CDR2 SNEGSKA (reference sequence). The length of the CDR3 is 14 residues. The chain's CDR3 is CSAQPPGTGETQYF. CDR3 nucleotides: TGCAGTGCCCAGCCCCCAGGAACCGGGGAGACCCAGTACTTC.

This chain connects TRBV3-1 to TRBJ1-1; D is unresolved. Germline lookup yields CDR1 LGHDT and CDR2 YNNKEL (reference sequence). This CDR3 is 13 amino acids long. The germline V and J ends were trimmed by 1 base and 1 base, with 4 bases remaining between them. The DNA for the CDR3 is TGTGCCAGCAGCCAAGCGAAGAACACTGAAGCTTTCTTT. Translated, it gives CASSQAKNTEAFF.

This clonotype has a count of ten or more. This sequence joins TRBV15 and TRBJ2-6; TRBD1 aligns across 8 bases. This CDR3 comprises 16 residues. After removal of 5 bases from V and 4 bases from J, the junction contained 7 bases not matched to a gene. Germline loops: CDR1 LNHNV, CDR2 YYDKDF (reference sequence). The CDR3 reads CATSGPTGDGANVLTF. CDR3 in DNA: TGTGCCACCAGCGGCCCGACAGGGGACGGGGCCAACGTCCTGACTTTC.

The chain recombines TRBV5-1 with TRBJ2-1; TRBD1 agrees at 7 bases. With V trimmed by 1 base and J by 0 bases, 19 bases remained unmatched. CDR3 length: 21 residues. CDR1 and CDR2 (germline): SGHRS, YFSETQ. The CDR3 DNA is TGCGCCAGCAGCTTGCGTACCCTTCCGGGACAGTCTCCGGGCTCCTACAATGAGCAGTTCTTC. It encodes CASSLRTLPGQSPGSYNEQFF.

There are many counts of this clonotype. The chain links TRBV19 to TRBJ2-1, with D hard to call. The CDR3 runs 12 residues. CDR1 and CDR2 from the germline V gene are LNHDA and SQIVND (reference sequence). The V end was cut by 6 bases, the J end by 6 bases, with 9 bases between. CDR3 nucleotides: TGTGCCAGTAGCCTATTTCCCAATGAGCAGTTCTTC. This gives the protein CASSLFPNEQFF.